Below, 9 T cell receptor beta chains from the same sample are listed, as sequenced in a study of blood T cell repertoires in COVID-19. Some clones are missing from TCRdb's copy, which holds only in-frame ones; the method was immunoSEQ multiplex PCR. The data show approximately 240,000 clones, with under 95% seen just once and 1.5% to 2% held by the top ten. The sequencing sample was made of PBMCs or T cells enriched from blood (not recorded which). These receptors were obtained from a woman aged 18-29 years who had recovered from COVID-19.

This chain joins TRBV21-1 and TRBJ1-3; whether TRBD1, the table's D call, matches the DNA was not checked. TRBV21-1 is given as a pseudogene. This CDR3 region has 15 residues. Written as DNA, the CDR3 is TGTGCCAGCAGGGCAACAGGCATCTCTGGAAACACCATATATTTT. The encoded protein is CASRATGISGNTIYF.

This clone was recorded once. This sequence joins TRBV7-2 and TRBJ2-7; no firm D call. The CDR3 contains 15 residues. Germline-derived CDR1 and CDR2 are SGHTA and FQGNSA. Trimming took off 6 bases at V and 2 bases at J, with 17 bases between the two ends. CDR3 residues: CASSYESSRAYEQYF. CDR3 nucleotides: TGTGCCAGCAGTTATGAGTCTTCACGGGCCTACGAGCAGTACTTC.

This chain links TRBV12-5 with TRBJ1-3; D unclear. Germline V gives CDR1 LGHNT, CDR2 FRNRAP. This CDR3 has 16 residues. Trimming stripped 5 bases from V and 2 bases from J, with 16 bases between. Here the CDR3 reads CASGTPATQTGNTIYF. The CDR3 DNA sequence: TGTGCTAGTGGTACCCCGGCCACACAGACTGGAAACACCATATATTTT. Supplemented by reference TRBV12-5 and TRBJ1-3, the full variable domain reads DARVTQTPRHKVTEMGQEVTMRCQPILGHNTVFWYRQTMMQGLELLAYFRNRAPLDDSGMPKDRFSAEMPDATLATLKIQPSEPRDSAVYFCASGTPATQTGNTIYFGEGSWLTVV.

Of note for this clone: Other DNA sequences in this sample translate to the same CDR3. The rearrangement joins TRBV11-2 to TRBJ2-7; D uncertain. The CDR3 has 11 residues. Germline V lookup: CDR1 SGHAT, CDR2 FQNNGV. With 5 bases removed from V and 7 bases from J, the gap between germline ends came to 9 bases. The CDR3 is CASSPSLEQYF. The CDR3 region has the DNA TGTGCCAGCAGCCCCTCTTTGGAGCAGTACTTC.

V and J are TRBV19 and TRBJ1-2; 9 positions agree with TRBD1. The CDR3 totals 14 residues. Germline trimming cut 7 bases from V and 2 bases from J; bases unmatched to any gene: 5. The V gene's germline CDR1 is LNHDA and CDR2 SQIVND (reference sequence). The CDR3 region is CASTGQGLNYGYTF. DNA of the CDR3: TGTGCCAGTACGGGACAGGGCCTAAACTATGGCTACACCTTC.

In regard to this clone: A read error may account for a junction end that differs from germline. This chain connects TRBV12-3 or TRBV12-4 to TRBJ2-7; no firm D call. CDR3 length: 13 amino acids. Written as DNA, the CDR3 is TGTGCCAGCAGCTTAGACGGCCCCGGGGAGCAGTACTTC. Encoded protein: CASSLDGPGEQYF.

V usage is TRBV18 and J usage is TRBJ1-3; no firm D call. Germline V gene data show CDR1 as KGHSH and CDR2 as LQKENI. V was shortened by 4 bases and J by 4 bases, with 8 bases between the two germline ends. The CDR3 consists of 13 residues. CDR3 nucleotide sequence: TGTGCCAGCTCACAACATGAAGGAAACACCATATATTTT. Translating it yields CASSQHEGNTIYF.

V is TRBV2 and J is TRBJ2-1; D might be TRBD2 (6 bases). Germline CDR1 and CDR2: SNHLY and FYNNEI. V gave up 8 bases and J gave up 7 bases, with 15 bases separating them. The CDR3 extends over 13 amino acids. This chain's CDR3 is CASERGSVNEQFF. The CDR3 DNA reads TGTGCCAGCGAACGGGGGAGTGTTAATGAGCAGTTCTTC.

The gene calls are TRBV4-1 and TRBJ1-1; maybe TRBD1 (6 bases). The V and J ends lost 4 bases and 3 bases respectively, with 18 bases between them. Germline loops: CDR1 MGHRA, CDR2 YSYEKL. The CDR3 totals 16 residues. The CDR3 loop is CASSRALGAGDTEAFF. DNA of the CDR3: TGCGCCAGCAGCCGGGCCCTGGGGGCCGGGGACACTGAAGCTTTCTTT.